Sequencing of this TCR beta chain was carried out in a study of CD8 T cells in Susac syndrome. V was pared by 5 bases and J by 0 bases, with 5 bases of the junction left unmatched. Per germline, CDR1 DFQATT and CDR2 SNEGSKA (reference sequence). This CDR3 region has 16 residues. The count of this clonotype is one. An amount of RNA that ranged from roughly 0.45 to 1 ug was reverse transcribed with random hexamers. An immunoSEQ multiplex PCR generated amplified TCR beta CDR3 products spanning 54 Vbeta and 13 Jbeta. TCRdb called the immunoSEQ multiplex PCR reads again in MiXCR, with one record for every CDR3 protein. The sample shows some 120,000 distinct CDR3 sequences, 94% of them seen only once. The study sequenced TCR beta in blood CD8+ and CD4+ T cells. Negative isolation was applied to CD8+ and CD4+ T cells, and FACS enrichment was applied to TEMRA cells.

The J gene is TRBJ2-1, the V gene TRBV20-1; the match to TRBD2 covers 12 bases. This clonotype was sampled from a human donor in good health. The sequencing input was CD4+ T cells from PBMCs. The CDR3 nucleotides read TGCAGTGCTCCACGACTAGCGGGAGTCTCCTACAATGAGCAGTTCTTC. The encoded protein is CSAPRLAGVSYNEQFF.